This T cell receptor beta chain was obtained from a study of T cells in Graves' hyperthyroidism and ophthalmopathy. CDR3 length: 15 residues. V was pared by 8 bases and J by 2 bases, with 17 bases between. Germline V gene data show CDR1 as MDHEN and CDR2 as SYDVKM. Researchers amplified the TCR beta CDR3 regions from RNA transcripts. A set of HTBI primers served as the primers for a first-round RT-PCR of the TCR CDR3. TCRdb recomputed calls from the multiplex PCR reads with MiXCR, one row per CDR3 protein. The table lists roughly 400,000 distinct CDR3 sequences, about 14% of them singletons. This clonotype came up many times. A roughly 9.3 ml volume of fresh peripheral blood provided the PBMCs.

This TCR derives from a man in his forties or fifties with Graves' ophthalmopathy. The chain is built from TRBV28 and TRBJ2-3; D might be TRBD1 or TRBD2, each matching 6 bases. Sequenced material: blood. As DNA, the CDR3 is TGTGCCAGCGGCGGGGCAGGGGCAAACACAGATACGCAGTATTTT. Its protein is CASGGAGANTDTQYF.